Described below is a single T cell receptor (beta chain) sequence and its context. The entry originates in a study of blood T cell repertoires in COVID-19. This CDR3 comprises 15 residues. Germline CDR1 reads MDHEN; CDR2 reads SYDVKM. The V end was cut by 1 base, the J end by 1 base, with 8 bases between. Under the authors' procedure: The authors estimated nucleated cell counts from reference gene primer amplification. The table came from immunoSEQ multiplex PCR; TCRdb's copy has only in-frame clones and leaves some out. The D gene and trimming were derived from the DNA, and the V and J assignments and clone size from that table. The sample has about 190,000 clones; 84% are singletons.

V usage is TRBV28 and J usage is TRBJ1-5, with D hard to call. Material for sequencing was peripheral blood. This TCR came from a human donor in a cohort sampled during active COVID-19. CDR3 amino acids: CASSLSGLSNQPQHF. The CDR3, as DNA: TGTGCCAGCAGTTTATCGGGGTTAAGCAATCAGCCCCAGCATTTT.